The TCR beta chain under discussion was sequenced for a study of response to subunit inactivated influenza vaccine. Study-level points and caveats: Authors suggested that a seasonal influenza vaccination recruits few new T cells each time.

TCRdb redid the calling of the RT-PCR reads with MiXCR, one entry per CDR3 protein. The sample lists over 400,000 distinct CDR3 sequences, about an eighth occurring once. The V and J ends lost 9 bases and 8 bases respectively, with 20 bases between them. The germline gives CDR1 SNHLY, CDR2 FYNNEI. The CDR3 contains 14 residues. This clonotype has a handful of counts. Its antigen is currently unknown. The sequencing here drew on PBMCs from blood, taken about 40 days after vaccination. This chain joins TRBV2 and TRBJ2-1; the D call may be TRBD1 or TRBD2 (5 bases each). This clonotype was obtained from a man aged 45-65 years who received an inactivated influenza vaccine. CDR3 DNA sequence: TGTGCCAGGGGGACGGGCAATTTTGTCGATGAGCAGTTCTTC. This encodes CARGTGNFVDEQFF.